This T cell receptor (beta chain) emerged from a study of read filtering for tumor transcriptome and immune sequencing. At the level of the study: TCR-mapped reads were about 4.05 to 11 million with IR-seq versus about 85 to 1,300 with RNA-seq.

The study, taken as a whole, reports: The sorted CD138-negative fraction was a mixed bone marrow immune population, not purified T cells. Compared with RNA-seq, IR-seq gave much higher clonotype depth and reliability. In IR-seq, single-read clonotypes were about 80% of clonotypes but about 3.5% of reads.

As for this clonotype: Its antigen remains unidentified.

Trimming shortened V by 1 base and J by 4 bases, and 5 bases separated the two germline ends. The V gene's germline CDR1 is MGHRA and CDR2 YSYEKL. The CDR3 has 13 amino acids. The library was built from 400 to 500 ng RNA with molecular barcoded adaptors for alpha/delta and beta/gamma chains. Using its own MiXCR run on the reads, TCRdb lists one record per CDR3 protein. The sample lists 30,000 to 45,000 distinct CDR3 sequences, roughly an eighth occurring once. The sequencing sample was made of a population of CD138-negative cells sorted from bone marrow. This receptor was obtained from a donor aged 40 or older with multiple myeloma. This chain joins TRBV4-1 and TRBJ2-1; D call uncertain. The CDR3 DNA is TGCGCCAGCAGCCAAGGGGCATACAATGAGCAGTTCTTC. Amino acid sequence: CASSQGAYNEQFF.